The following is a T cell receptor (beta chain) sequence with its context. The data derive from a study of T cell changes during pregnancy in multiple sclerosis. The J segment lost 1 base and the V segment lost 0 bases, leaving 2 bases of the junction unmatched. The length of the CDR3 is 15 residues. CDR1 is SGHKS, CDR2 YYEKEE, per germline (reference sequence). Method: immunoSEQ multiplex PCR; TCRdb's copy keeps in-frame clones and lacks some. The sample carries about 87,000 clones, about 93% recorded once. The TCR comes from a female donor in good health, enrolled as a control in a pregnancy study. The chain carries TRBV5-5 and TRBJ2-3; 7 bases are a match to TRBD2. The material was peripheral blood, obtained in the third trimester of pregnancy. Here the CDR3 reads CASSLARGGTDTQYF. CDR3 nucleotide sequence: TGTGCCAGCAGCTTGGCTCGGGGGGGCACAGATACGCAGTATTTT.